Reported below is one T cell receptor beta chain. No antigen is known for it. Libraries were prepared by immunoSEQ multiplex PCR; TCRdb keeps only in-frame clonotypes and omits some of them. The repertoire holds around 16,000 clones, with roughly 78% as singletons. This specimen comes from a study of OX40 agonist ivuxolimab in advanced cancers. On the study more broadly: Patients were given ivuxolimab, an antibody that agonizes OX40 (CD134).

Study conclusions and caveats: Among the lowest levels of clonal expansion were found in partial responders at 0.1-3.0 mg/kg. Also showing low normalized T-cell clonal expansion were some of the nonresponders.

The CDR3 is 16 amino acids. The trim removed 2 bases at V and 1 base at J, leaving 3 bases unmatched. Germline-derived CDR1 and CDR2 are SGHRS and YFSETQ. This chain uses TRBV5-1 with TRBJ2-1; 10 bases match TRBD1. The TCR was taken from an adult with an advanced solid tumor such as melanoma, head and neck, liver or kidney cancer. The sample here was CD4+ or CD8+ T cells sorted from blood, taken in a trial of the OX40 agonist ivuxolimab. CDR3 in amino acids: CASSFRQGASYNEQFF. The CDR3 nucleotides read TGCGCCAGCAGCTTCAGACAGGGGGCATCCTACAATGAGCAGTTCTTC.